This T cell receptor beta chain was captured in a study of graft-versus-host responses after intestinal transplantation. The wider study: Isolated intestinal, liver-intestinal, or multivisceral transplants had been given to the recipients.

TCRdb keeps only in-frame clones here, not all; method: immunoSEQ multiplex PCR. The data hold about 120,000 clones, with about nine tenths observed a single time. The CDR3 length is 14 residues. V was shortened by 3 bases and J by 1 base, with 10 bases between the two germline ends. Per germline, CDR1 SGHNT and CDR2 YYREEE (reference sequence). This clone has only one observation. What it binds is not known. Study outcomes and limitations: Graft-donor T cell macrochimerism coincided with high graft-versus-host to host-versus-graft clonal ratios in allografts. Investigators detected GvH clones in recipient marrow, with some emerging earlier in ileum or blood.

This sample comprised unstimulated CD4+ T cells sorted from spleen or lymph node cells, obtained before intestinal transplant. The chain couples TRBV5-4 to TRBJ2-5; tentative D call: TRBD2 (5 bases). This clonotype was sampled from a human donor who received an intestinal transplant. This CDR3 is CASSSAGVQETQYF. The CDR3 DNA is TGTGCCAGCAGCTCCGCCGGGGTCCAAGAGACCCAGTACTTC.